The 24 T cell receptor beta chains reported below all come from one sample, sequenced in a study of blood T cells in healthy people across ages. With a J-beta primer mix and a sample-barcoded 5' primer, a second PCR ran roughly 6 to 11 cycles. A single record per CDR3 protein comes from TCRdb applying MiXCR to the 5' RACE reads. The table lists about 570,000 distinct CDR3 sequences, roughly a quarter of them singletons, with approximately 3.3% in the top ten. The same specimen was also included in a second study, on T cells of mothers and their children.

Specimen: blood. These receptors originate from a boy between 2 and 10 years old in good health.

The chain is built from TRBV6-6 and TRBJ2-7; 8 positions match TRBD1. Germline CDR1 reads MNHNY; CDR2 reads SVGAGI (reference sequence). This CDR3 has 14 amino acids. Trimming took 0 bases from V and 4 from J; bases not matched to a gene: 2. Here the CDR3 DNA reads TGTGCCAGCAGTTACTCGGACAGGGTGTACGAGCAGTACTTC. It specifies CASSYSDRVYEQYF.

In this sample, this clonotype turned up a few times. The V and J genes are TRBV30 and TRBJ2-3; D remains unclear. The V and J ends lost 5 bases and 0 bases respectively, with 3 bases between them. This CDR3 spans 11 amino acids. The germline V gene encodes CDR1 GTSNPN and CDR2 SVGIG (reference sequence). The CDR3 here is CAWGSTDTQYF. The CDR3 DNA follows: TGTGCCTGGGGAAGCACAGATACGCAGTATTTT.

This clonotype was observed a few times. The rearrangement uses TRBV3-1 and TRBJ1-2; no firm D call. CDR3 size: 13 residues. Germline assignment: CDR1 LGHDT and CDR2 YNNKEL (reference sequence). V was shortened by 1 base and J by 5 bases, with 8 bases between the two germline ends. The DNA for the CDR3 is TGTGCCAGCAGCCAAGCTCGGTCGTATGGCTACACCTTC. This codes for CASSQARSYGYTF.

This clonotype was seen a few times. V usage is TRBV5-5 and J usage is TRBJ2-5; 7 bases fit TRBD1. The V gene end was trimmed by 5 bases and the J gene end by 3 bases; junction bases not matched to a gene: 4. This CDR3 is 13 amino acids long. Per germline, CDR1 SGHKS and CDR2 YYEKEE (reference sequence). This chain's CDR3 is CASRLDREETQYF. CDR3 coding DNA: TGTGCCAGCAGGCTCGACAGGGAAGAGACCCAGTACTTC.

As for this clonotype: The junction shows a germline mismatch at one end, possibly a read error. The chain is built from TRBV15 and TRBJ2-6; the D gene is possibly TRBD1 (5 bases). The CDR3 has 15 residues. Germline V gene data show CDR1 as LNHNV and CDR2 as YYDKDF (reference sequence). CDR3 nucleotides: TGTGCCACCAGCAGGGATGTATCTGGGGCCAACGCCCTGACTTTC. This encodes CATSRDVSGANALTF.

The chain has TRBV3-1 and TRBJ2-7, with no clear D. This CDR3 has 17 amino acids. Germline CDR1 reads LGHDT; CDR2 reads YNNKEL (reference sequence). V was trimmed by 0 bases and J by 2 bases, leaving 17 bases between them. The CDR3: CASSQDGLSRYAYEQYF. The CDR3 DNA is TGTGCCAGCAGCCAAGATGGCCTCTCGCGCTACGCCTACGAGCAGTACTTC.

DNA of the CDR3: TGTGCCAGCAGTTTACACAGGGGTAACGAGCAGTACTTC. Its protein is CASSLHRGNEQYF. This rearrangement joins TRBV11-2 to TRBJ2-7; 7 bases are shared with TRBD1. The CDR3 has 13 residues. The J segment lost 5 bases and the V segment lost 6 bases, leaving 7 bases of the junction unmatched. Germline V lookup: CDR1 SGHAT, CDR2 FQNNGV.

The rearrangement joins TRBV6-2 or TRBV6-3 to TRBJ2-5; D possibly corresponds to TRBD2 (5 bases). The J call may be wrong; the DNA end is better matched by TRBJ2-7. This CDR3 region has 15 residues. Per the germline V gene, CDR1 is MNHEY and CDR2 is SVGEGT. The CDR3 DNA follows: TGTGCCAGCAGTTACAAAGGGAGAGGCTTCCACGAGCAGTACTTC. Protein: CASSYKGRGFHEQYF.

This clonotype has more than one count but fewer than ten. This chain connects TRBV9 to TRBJ2-7; D not resolved. The CDR3 consists of 14 residues. The V gene's germline CDR1 is SGDLS and CDR2 YYNGEE. Trimming took off 0 bases at V and 1 base at J, with 8 bases between the two ends. The CDR3 protein is CASSVGRGSYEQYF. The CDR3 DNA reads as TGTGCCAGCAGCGTAGGTCGAGGATCCTACGAGCAGTACTTC.

In this sample, this clonotype turned up a few times. The V gene is TRBV7-8, the J gene TRBJ2-7; D perhaps matches TRBD1 (5 bases). The CDR3 spans 14 residues. The germline V gene has CDR1 SGHVS and CDR2 FQNEAQ. V lost 2 bases and J 2 bases, leaving 10 bases between the germline ends. As DNA, the CDR3 is TGTGCCAGCAGCTTACAGGGTATTGCCTACGAGCAGTACTTC. Its translation: CASSLQGIAYEQYF.

The V and J genes are TRBV12-3 or TRBV12-4 and TRBJ2-5; the match to TRBD2 covers 7 bases. The CDR3 is made up of 14 amino acids. With V trimmed by 6 bases and J by 5 bases, 9 bases remained unmatched. The chain's CDR3 is CASRPTSHGETQYF. The CDR3 nucleotides read TGTGCCAGCAGACCGACTAGCCATGGGGAGACCCAGTACTTC.

This clonotype was counted a few times. The chain employs TRBV9 and TRBJ1-6; 7 nucleotides match TRBD1. Germline V gives CDR1 SGDLS, CDR2 YYNGEE. This CDR3 is 16 amino acids long. V shed 0 bases, J shed 8 bases, and the junction held 8 bases outside the gene matches. CDR3: CASSVGGARGDSPLHF. In nucleotides, the CDR3 is TGTGCCAGCAGCGTAGGAGGGGCCAGGGGGGATTCACCCCTCCACTTT. The full variable domain, completed using reference TRBV9 and TRBJ1-6, is DSGVTQTPKHLITATGQRVTLRCSPRSGDLSVYWYQQSLDQGLQFLIQYYNGEERAKGNILERFSAQQFPDLHSELNLSSLELGDSALYFCASSVGGARGDSPLHFGNGTRLTVT.

In the case of this clonotype: A read error may be the cause here, since a much bigger clone is one base away. This chain connects TRBV7-9 to TRBJ2-2; possibly TRBD1 for D (5 bases). This CDR3 region has 14 residues. In germline, CDR1 is SEHNR, CDR2 FQNEAQ (reference sequence). V was shortened by 6 bases and J by 1 base, with 9 bases between the two germline ends. The CDR3 DNA reads as TGTGCCAGCAGTATGCAGGGGAACACCGGGGAGCTGTTTTTT. It encodes CASSMQGNTGELFF.

The V call is TRBV7-2, the J call TRBJ2-1, with D possibly matching TRBD2 (7 bases). Matching the DNA end better, TRBJ2-7 makes the J call doubtful. The CDR3 extends over 16 amino acids. Germline V lookup: CDR1 SGHTA, CDR2 FQGNSA. This CDR3 is CASSLEGGGPSGEQYF. CDR3 in DNA: TGTGCCAGCAGCTTAGAAGGGGGAGGGCCCTCGGGGGAGCAGTACTTC.

The chain has TRBV20-1 and TRBJ2-1, with D possibly matching TRBD2 (7 bases). The germline gives CDR1 DFQATT, CDR2 SNEGSKA (reference sequence). The V and J ends lost 5 bases and 3 bases respectively, with 14 bases between them. The length of the CDR3 is 14 residues. CDR3 protein: CSARGADYYNEQFF. The DNA of the CDR3 is TGCAGTGCTCGGGGGGCGGATTACTACAATGAGCAGTTCTTC.

The chain is built from TRBV12-3 or TRBV12-4 and TRBJ2-5, with a weak D call TRBD1 (5 bases). This CDR3 is built from 15 residues. V shed 2 bases and J shed 3 bases, with 13 bases lying between them. CDR3 DNA: TGTGCCAGCAGTTTAATTTGGGGCAGAGAAGAGACCCAGTACTTC. It specifies CASSLIWGREETQYF.

V and J are TRBV5-4 and TRBJ1-1; perhaps TRBD1 as D (5 bases). CDR1 and CDR2 from the germline V gene are SGHNT and YYREEE (reference sequence). Trimming stripped 3 bases from V and 11 bases from J, with 17 bases between. This CDR3 has 13 residues. This chain's CDR3 is CASSYPSGSRAFF. The CDR3, as DNA: TGTGCCAGCAGCTATCCCTCAGGGTCCCGGGCTTTCTTT.

This clonotype showed up many times. This chain connects TRBV7-9 to TRBJ1-5; the match to TRBD1 covers 10 bases. V lost 4 bases and J lost 2; bases outside the gene matches: 2. The CDR3 contains 15 residues. In germline, CDR1 is SEHNR, CDR2 FQNEAQ (reference sequence). CDR3 residues: CASSSGTGGNQPQHF. Here the CDR3 DNA reads TGTGCCAGCAGCTCCGGGACAGGGGGCAATCAGCCCCAGCATTTT.

For the CDR3, the DNA is TGTGCCATAGGCAGGGGGGGTGAAGCTTTCTTT. It yields the protein CAIGRGGEAFF. The rearrangement joins TRBV6-5 to TRBJ1-1; 7 positions match TRBD1. The CDR3 runs to 11 residues. CDR1 and CDR2 (germline): MNHEY, SVGAGI. V lost 10 bases and J lost 7; bases outside the gene matches: 6.

This clonotype has only a few counts. This chain uses TRBV4-2 with TRBJ1-5; D is perhaps TRBD1 (5 bases). This CDR3 is 17 amino acids long. Deletions cut 0 bases from V and 2 bases from J, with 14 bases between. CDR1 LGHNA and CDR2 YNFKEQ come from the germline V gene. The CDR3 nucleotides read TGTGCCAGCAGCCAAGATTTGGGGGTCGGCGGCAATCAGCCCCAGCATTTT. Translating it yields CASSQDLGVGGNQPQHF.

In DNA, the CDR3 is TGCAGCGTTGAACCAACCGGACAGGGCACAGATACGCAGTATTTT. It specifies CSVEPTGQGTDTQYF. The V gene is TRBV29-1, the J gene TRBJ2-3; 7 positions agree with TRBD1. V was clipped by 2 bases and J by 1 base; unmatched bases: 6. The CDR3 sequence is 15 residues long. In germline, CDR1 is SQVTM, CDR2 ANQGSEA.

The V call is TRBV14, the J call TRBJ1-1; TRBD1 is a possible D gene (6 bases). The CDR3 loop spans 15 amino acids. The germline V and J ends were trimmed by 4 bases and 0 bases, with 12 bases remaining between them. The germline V gene has CDR1 SGHDN and CDR2 FVKESK. The CDR3 nucleotides read TGTGCCAGCAGCCCGGGGGGCGCCCTGAACACTGAAGCTTTCTTT. Protein sequence: CASSPGGALNTEAFF.

The gene calls are TRBV7-8 and TRBJ1-5; D unclear. CDR1 and CDR2 (germline): SGHVS, FQNEAQ. The CDR3 loop spans 14 amino acids. The V gene lost 1 base and the J gene lost 9 bases, with 13 bases spanning the gap. The CDR3 DNA reads TGTGCCAGCAGCTTAGGTGATGGGATTCTGCCCCAGCATTTT. It codes for CASSLGDGILPQHF.

The chain combines TRBV5-6 with TRBJ1-1, with D perhaps TRBD1 (5 bases). From germline, CDR1 is SGHDT and CDR2 YYEEEE. The CDR3 spans 15 residues. Trimming took off 0 bases at V and 3 bases at J, with 12 bases between the two ends. CDR3 residues: CASSLEPGQDTEAFF. In DNA form, the CDR3 reads TGTGCCAGCAGCTTGGAACCGGGGCAAGACACTGAAGCTTTCTTT.